These 20 T cell receptor beta chains share one sample of origin, sequenced in a study of blood T cell repertoires in COVID-19. Sequencing used immunoSEQ multiplex PCR; TCRdb keeps in-frame clones, though not all of them. Among 150,000 to 200,000 clones listed, less than 90% were seen once. Sequencing was carried out using peripheral blood. The receptor source for this set is a woman between 65 and 79 years old with COVID-19, enrolled during active disease.

This chain uses TRBV5-1 with TRBJ2-5; possibly TRBD2 for D (5 bases). Trimming took off 0 bases at V and 2 bases at J, with 11 bases between the two ends. This CDR3 has 15 residues. Germline lookup yields CDR1 SGHRS and CDR2 YFSETQ. CDR3 nucleotide sequence: TGCGCCAGCAGCTTGGAGGGAGCCAGGCAAGAGACCCAGTACTTC. Protein: CASSLEGARQETQYF.

This clone was observed a few times. This chain joins TRBV2 and TRBJ2-4; no clear D. This CDR3 comprises 14 residues. The V end was cut by 7 bases, the J end by 0 bases, with 10 bases between. Germline CDR1 reads SNHLY; CDR2 reads FYNNEI. CDR3 sequence: CASKEELAKNIQYF. The CDR3 nucleotides are TGTGCCAGCAAAGAGGAGCTAGCCAAAAACATTCAGTACTTC.

The V and J genes are TRBV5-1 and TRBJ2-7; 16 bases align to TRBD2. This CDR3 is built from 21 residues. Trimming cost V 4 bases and J 4 bases; bases outside gene matches: 20. In germline, CDR1 is SGHRS, CDR2 YFSETQ. The CDR3 DNA follows: TGCGCCAGCAGCGTCGGTAGGGACAGCGGGACTAGCGGGAGGGTTTTTTACGAGCAGTACTTC. Translating gives CASSVGRDSGTSGRVFYEQYF.

V gene TRBV7-2 combines with J gene TRBJ1-5; D ambiguous. The length of the CDR3 is 13 residues. Trimming stripped 2 bases from V and 10 bases from J, with 12 bases between. The germline V gene encodes CDR1 SGHTA and CDR2 FQGNSA. The CDR3 is CASSLIPSFPQHF. In DNA, the CDR3 is TGTGCCAGCAGCTTAATCCCCTCTTTTCCCCAGCATTTT.

The chain joins TRBV14 to TRBJ1-2, with D perhaps matching TRBD1 (5 bases). The CDR3 is made up of 15 amino acids. The germline V gene encodes CDR1 SGHDN and CDR2 FVKESK. The germline V and J ends were trimmed by 0 bases and 5 bases, with 13 bases remaining between them. CDR3 protein: CASSQDSPGRYGYTF. CDR3 nucleotides: TGTGCCAGCAGCCAAGATTCCCCAGGGAGGTATGGCTACACCTTC.

The rearrangement joins TRBV29-1 to TRBJ1-1; TRBD1 is a possible D gene (6 bases). Trimming shortened V by 6 bases and J by 6 bases, and 14 bases separated the two germline ends. Germline V gene lookup returns CDR1 SQVTM and CDR2 ANQGSEA. The CDR3 sequence is 12 residues long. CDR3 DNA: TGCAGCGTAAGCACATCAGGGGCTGAAGCTTTCTTT. Protein: CSVSTSGAEAFF.

The chain joins TRBV2 to TRBJ2-1; 8 bases align to TRBD1. With V trimmed by 7 bases and J by 4 bases, 9 bases remained unmatched. Germline V gene lookup returns CDR1 SNHLY and CDR2 FYNNEI. CDR3 length: 15 residues. The CDR3 DNA sequence: TGTGCCAGCACTCTTACAGGGGGTCCTTACAATGAGCAGTTCTTC. Residues: CASTLTGGPYNEQFF.

V usage is TRBV5-1 and J usage is TRBJ2-4, with TRBD2 matching 13 bases. J was trimmed by 0 bases and V by 4 bases; bases with no gene match: 13. The CDR3 is 20 amino acids. Germline-derived CDR1 and CDR2 are SGHRS and YFSETQ. This CDR3 reads CASSTGTSGITLLAKNIQYF. The CDR3 coding sequence is TGCGCCAGCAGCACCGGGACTAGCGGGATTACCCTCTTAGCCAAAAACATTCAGTACTTC. Full variable domain (rest looked up from reference TRBV5-1 and TRBJ2-4): KAGVTQTPRYLIKTRGQQVTLSCSPISGHRSVSWYQQTPGQGLQFLFEYFSETQRNKGNFPGRFSGRQFSNSRSEMNVSTLELGDSALYLCASSTGTSGITLLAKNIQYFGAGTRLSVL.

The CDR3 region has the DNA TGTGCCAGCAGCTTAGCGCAGGGTTCTTCTGGCTACACCTTC. Translation: CASSLAQGSSGYTF. V usage is TRBV7-9 and J usage is TRBJ1-2; D might be TRBD1 (5 bases). There are 14 residues in the CDR3. The V gene's germline CDR1 is SEHNR and CDR2 FQNEAQ (reference sequence). V was shortened by 0 bases and J by 7 bases, with 12 bases between the two germline ends.

The chain employs TRBV5-4 and TRBJ2-3; 7 nucleotides align to TRBD2. The V segment lost 1 base and the J segment 4 bases; nucleotides outside the gene matches: 12. Germline assignment: CDR1 SGHNT and CDR2 YYREEE (reference sequence). The CDR3 extends over 17 amino acids. The CDR3 is CASSLPPKAGASDTQYF. DNA of the CDR3: TGTGCCAGCAGCTTGCCCCCGAAGGCGGGAGCATCAGATACGCAGTATTTT.

The genes are TRBV7-2 and TRBJ2-3, with TRBD2 identical over 10 bases. The CDR3 contains 17 residues. Trimming cost V 4 bases and J 5 bases; bases outside gene matches: 12. CDR1 SGHTA and CDR2 FQGNSA come from the germline V gene. Written as DNA, the CDR3 is TGTGCCAGCAGCTCCCGCGCGGAGCGGGAGGGCCGAGATACGCAGTATTTT. This translates into CASSSRAEREGRDTQYF. Full variable domain (remainder filled in from reference TRBV7-2 and TRBJ2-3): GAGVSQSPSNKVTEKGKDVELRCDPISGHTALYWYRQSLGQGLEFLIYFQGNSAPDKSGLPSDRFSAERTGGSVSTLTIQRTQQEDSAVYLCASSSRAEREGRDTQYFGPGTRLTVL.

The rearrangement joins TRBV25-1 to TRBJ2-1; tentative D call: TRBD2 (5 bases). Germline V gene data show CDR1 as MGHDK and CDR2 as SYGVNS. V gave up 9 bases and J gave up 2 bases, with 20 bases separating them. The CDR3 totals 16 residues. CDR3 sequence (DNA): TGTGCCAGGGTGCCCCCTAGCTTGGACCCCTACAATGAGCAGTTCTTC. This sequence encodes CARVPPSLDPYNEQFF. The complete variable domain, with remaining parts taken from reference TRBV25-1 and TRBJ2-1, reads EADIYQTPRYLVIGTGKKITLECSQTMGHDKMYWYQQDPGMELHLIHYSYGVNSTEKGDLSSESTVSRIRTEHFPLTLESARPSHTSQYLCARVPPSLDPYNEQFFGPGTRLTVL.

The chain has TRBV7-9 and TRBJ1-1, with no clear D. CDR3 length equals 15 residues. Germline CDR1 reads SEHNR; CDR2 reads FQNEAQ (reference sequence). Deletions cut 2 bases from V and 0 bases from J, with 10 bases between. CDR3 sequence: CASSLSEVMNTEAFF. The CDR3 DNA is TGTGCCAGCAGCTTATCGGAGGTGATGAACACTGAAGCTTTCTTT.

The chain couples TRBV7-8 to TRBJ2-5; possible D gene TRBD1, 5 bases. Germline CDR1 reads SGHVS; CDR2 reads FQNEAQ. There are 13 residues in the CDR3. V lost 7 bases and J 2 bases, leaving 11 bases between the germline ends. The CDR3 loop is CASTIRVQETQYF. CDR3 nucleotides: TGTGCCAGCACGATCAGGGTACAAGAGACCCAGTACTTC.

The chain joins TRBV5-1 to TRBJ2-1; D possibly corresponds to TRBD2 (6 bases). The CDR3 is 14 residues long. With 0 bases removed from V and 4 bases from J, the gap between germline ends came to 8 bases. Per the germline V gene, CDR1 is SGHRS and CDR2 is YFSETQ. CDR3 bases: TGCGCCAGCAGCTTGGCGACTAGGTACAATGAGCAGTTCTTC. Its protein product is CASSLATRYNEQFF.

The table lists this clone with a few counts. This chain links TRBV18 with TRBJ2-5; D possibly corresponds to TRBD2 (6 bases). V was pared by 3 bases and J by 6 bases, with 14 bases between. This CDR3 is built from 14 residues. The germline V gene encodes CDR1 KGHSH and CDR2 LQKENI. CDR3 protein: CASSPDAGRKTQYF. The CDR3 region has the DNA TGTGCCAGCTCACCCGACGCGGGGCGGAAGACCCAGTACTTC. Together with reference TRBV18 and TRBJ2-5, the CDR3 gives the full variable domain: NAGVMQNPRHLVRRRGQEARLRCSPMKGHSHVYWYRQLPEEGLKFMVYLQKENIIDESGMPKERFSAEFPKEGPSILRIQQVVRGDSAAYFCASSPDAGRKTQYFGPGTRLLVL.

This clone was counted once. The chain recombines TRBV5-1 with TRBJ2-3, with D perhaps being TRBD1 or TRBD2 (9 bases each). V gave up 0 bases and J gave up 5 bases, with 28 bases separating them. This CDR3 is 20 amino acids long. Germline V gene lookup returns CDR1 SGHRS and CDR2 YFSETQ. This CDR3 is CASSLAGTGFRLAGIDTQYF. The DNA of the CDR3 is TGCGCCAGCAGCTTGGCCGGGACAGGGTTTCGGCTAGCGGGAATAGATACGCAGTATTTT.

The rearrangement joins TRBV6-2 or TRBV6-3 to TRBJ2-1, with TRBD1 identical over 9 bases. The CDR3 runs to 15 residues. The germline V gene has CDR1 MNHEY and CDR2 SVGEGT. V lost 5 bases to trimming and J lost 5 bases; unmatched junction nucleotides: 7. CDR3 in DNA: TGTGCCAGCAGTAACCGGGACAGGGCTAACAATGAGCAGTTCTTC. This encodes CASSNRDRANNEQFF.

V is TRBV4-3 and J is TRBJ1-6; D unclear. Deletions cut 0 bases from V and 5 bases from J, with 5 bases between. CDR3 length: 14 residues. CDR1 is LGHNA and CDR2 is YSLEER in the germline V gene. CDR3 DNA: TGCGCCAGCAGCCAAGACCCGGATAATTCACCCCTCCACTTT. As protein: CASSQDPDNSPLHF.

The genes are TRBV7-9 and TRBJ1-5; weak D call: TRBD1 (5 bases). CDR3 length equals 15 residues. The germline V gene encodes CDR1 SEHNR and CDR2 FQNEAQ (reference sequence). V was pared by 5 bases and J by 1 base, with 12 bases between. In nucleotides, the CDR3 is TGTGCCAGCAGCCTCCTGGAGGGGAGCAATCAGCCCCAGCATTTT. The encoded protein is CASSLLEGSNQPQHF.